Below are 18 T cell receptor beta chains sequenced from a single sample in a study of cytomegalovirus exposure and HLA in healthy donors. The PCR had 60 Vbeta and 13 Jbeta primers. Some clones are missing from TCRdb's copy, which holds only in-frame ones; the method was immunoSEQ multiplex PCR. The sample gives about 94,000 clones, about four fifths of which show up once; about 9.4% is in the top ten. The sample comprised PBMCs. These receptors were collected from a human donor in good health.

The chain carries TRBV28 and TRBJ2-3; maybe TRBD2 (6 bases). CDR3 length equals 12 residues. V lost 6 bases and J 7 bases, leaving 11 bases between the germline ends. CDR1 is MDHEN, CDR2 SYDVKM, per germline. CDR3 coding DNA: TGTGCCAGCAGGCACCGGGGGAATACGCAGTATTTT. It translates to CASRHRGNTQYF.

This chain uses TRBV13 with TRBJ1-4; the match to TRBD1 covers 7 bases. CDR1 is PRHDT, CDR2 FYEKMQ, per germline (reference sequence). The CDR3 is made up of 16 amino acids. J gave up 5 bases and V 3 bases, and 9 bases lay outside the gene matches. CDR3 in DNA: TGTGCCAGCAGCTTGAGAGTCGGGACAGAGAATGAAAAACTGTTTTTT. Residues: CASSLRVGTENEKLFF.

This clone was found once. The CDR3 spells CASSLVSSSGANVLTF. In DNA, the CDR3 is TGCGCCAGCAGCTTGGTTAGCAGCTCTGGGGCCAACGTCCTGACTTTC. The chain joins TRBV5-1 to TRBJ2-6; D not certain. Germline lookup yields CDR1 SGHRS and CDR2 YFSETQ. V was shortened by 0 bases and J by 0 bases, with 7 bases between the two germline ends. The CDR3 covers 16 residues.

The chain employs TRBV28 and TRBJ2-6; D is possibly TRBD2 (5 bases). The CDR3 contains 15 residues. Germline V CDR1 and CDR2: MDHEN, SYDVKM. The ends were cut back, 2 bases at V and 2 bases at J, with 7 bases in the middle. The CDR3 bases are TGTGCCAGCAGTTTACACGGGGCTGGGGCCAACGTCCTGACTTTC. It codes for CASSLHGAGANVLTF.

This clone was detected a few times. The chain employs TRBV11-2 and TRBJ2-5; TRBD1 agrees at 9 bases. Per the germline V gene, CDR1 is SGHAT and CDR2 is FQNNGV. The CDR3 runs to 17 residues. V lost 5 bases to trimming and J lost 6 bases; unmatched junction nucleotides: 16. CDR3 loop: CASSPGRPGQGWKTQYF. The DNA of the CDR3 is TGTGCCAGCAGCCCCGGGAGGCCGGGACAGGGATGGAAGACCCAGTACTTC.

This chain connects TRBV6-4 to TRBJ1-1; D perhaps matches TRBD1 (6 bases). The length of the CDR3 is 13 residues. V lost 4 bases to trimming and J lost 10 bases, with 16 bases between them. Germline V gene lookup returns CDR1 MRHNA and CDR2 SNTAGT. As DNA, the CDR3 is TGTGCCAGCAGTGCAACCATACAGGGCACAGCTTTCTTT. As protein: CASSATIQGTAFF.

The chain couples TRBV30 to TRBJ1-1; the D gene is possibly TRBD1 (5 bases). The CDR3 contains 15 residues. From germline, CDR1 is GTSNPN and CDR2 SVGIG (reference sequence). V was shortened by 2 bases and J by 0 bases, with 13 bases between the two germline ends. CDR3 in amino acids: CAWSSWGGLNTEAFF. Here the CDR3 DNA reads TGTGCCTGGAGTTCGTGGGGGGGTCTGAACACTGAAGCTTTCTTT.

The J gene is TRBJ2-5, the V gene TRBV29-1; 10 bases are a match to TRBD2. The CDR3 length is 13 residues. Trimming removed 7 bases from V and 4 bases from J; junction bases left unmatched: 6. Germline CDR1 is SQVTM and CDR2 is ANQGSEA. The CDR3 DNA reads TGCAGCGCTAGCGGGAGTCTCCCAGAGACCCAGTACTTC. This codes for CSASGSLPETQYF.

This sequence joins TRBV6-6 and TRBJ2-7; TRBD2 matches at 8 bases. Germline CDR1 is MNHNY and CDR2 is SVGAGI (reference sequence). The CDR3 extends over 16 amino acids. Trimming removed 2 bases from V and 0 bases from J; junction bases left unmatched: 6. CDR3 in amino acids: CASSYGRGGPSYEQYF. In DNA form, the CDR3 reads TGTGCCAGCAGTTACGGACGCGGGGGGCCCTCCTACGAGCAGTACTTC.

The genes are TRBV19 and TRBJ2-2, with D possibly matching TRBD2 (5 bases). Germline values: CDR1 LNHDA, CDR2 SQIVND (reference sequence). V lost 9 bases, J lost 4 bases, and 18 bases lay in between. This CDR3 spans 15 amino acids. The CDR3: CASLSGSHSTGELFF. CDR3 DNA: TGTGCCAGCTTATCTGGGAGCCACAGCACCGGGGAGCTGTTTTTT.

The rearrangement links TRBV2 to TRBJ1-1, with 7 bases that match TRBD1. Trimming at V came to 9 bases and at J to 2 bases, leaving 9 bases not matched to a gene. The CDR3 extends over 14 amino acids. CDR1 is SNHLY and CDR2 is FYNNEI in the germline V gene. CDR3 protein: CARTGTATNTEAFF. CDR3 nucleotides: TGTGCCAGAACCGGGACAGCCACTAACACTGAAGCTTTCTTT.

V and J are TRBV5-1 and TRBJ1-4, with unresolved D. The germline CDR1 and CDR2 sequences are SGHRS and YFSETQ. The CDR3 runs 13 residues. V lost 5 bases and J lost 7, with 12 bases in between. CDR3 loop: CASRPGWGEKLFF. The CDR3 coding sequence is TGCGCCAGCAGACCGGGGTGGGGTGAAAAACTGTTTTTT.

On this clone: The same CDR3 is also encoded by other DNA sequences in this sample. CDR3 in amino acids: CASSPGEETQYF. The CDR3 nucleotides read TGTGCCAGCAGCCCGGGGGAGGAGACCCAGTACTTC. V and J are TRBV7-6 and TRBJ2-5; D is perhaps TRBD2 (6 bases). Trimming pared 5 bases from V and 5 bases from J, leaving 9 bases between. The CDR3 has 12 residues. Germline V gene data show CDR1 as SGHVS and CDR2 as FNYEAQ.

This sequence joins TRBV9 and TRBJ2-7, with 7 positions matching TRBD2. The CDR3 totals 15 residues. Germline CDR1 SGDLS, CDR2 YYNGEE. Unmatched junction bases numbered 10, after V lost 1 base and J lost 6 bases. CDR3 DNA sequence: TGTGCCAGCAGCGTAAGAGGTGGGGAGGGGCTCGAGCAGTACTTC. Translated: CASSVRGGEGLEQYF.

The rearrangement joins TRBV27 to TRBJ2-1; 9 positions match TRBD1. The germline CDR1 and CDR2 sequences are MNHEY and SMNVEV (reference sequence). The CDR3 consists of 18 residues. Unmatched junction bases numbered 12, after V lost 3 bases and J lost 3 bases. CDR3 in amino acids: CASSFLTGTGFGYNEQFF. CDR3 in DNA: TGTGCCAGCAGTTTCCTCACCGGGACAGGGTTTGGCTACAATGAGCAGTTCTTC.

The genes are TRBV7-2 and TRBJ1-1; tentative D call: TRBD1 (6 bases). The CDR3 contains 13 residues. Germline V lookup: CDR1 SGHTA, CDR2 FQGNSA. V lost 4 bases, J lost 5 bases, and 11 bases lay in between. This CDR3 is CASSSSRGTEAFF. Here the CDR3 DNA reads TGTGCCAGCAGCTCCTCCAGGGGTACTGAAGCTTTCTTT.

V is TRBV28 and J is TRBJ2-1; possible D gene TRBD2, 5 bases. CDR3 length: 15 residues. V lost 6 bases and J 7 bases, leaving 19 bases between the germline ends. Germline V lookup: CDR1 MDHEN, CDR2 SYDVKM. DNA for the CDR3: TGTGCCAGCAGCCGCCTTAGAGGGTCGTCTAATGAGCAGTTCTTC. Translated: CASSRLRGSSNEQFF.

The chain uses TRBV5-1 and TRBJ2-7, with 9 nucleotides matching TRBD2. Germline V gene sequence: CDR1 SGHRS, CDR2 YFSETQ. The CDR3 consists of 14 residues. V was pared by 5 bases and J by 2 bases, with 5 bases of the junction left unmatched. DNA of the CDR3: TGCGCCAGCAGAACTAGCGGGCCTCCCTACGAGCAGTACTTC. It yields the protein CASRTSGPPYEQYF.